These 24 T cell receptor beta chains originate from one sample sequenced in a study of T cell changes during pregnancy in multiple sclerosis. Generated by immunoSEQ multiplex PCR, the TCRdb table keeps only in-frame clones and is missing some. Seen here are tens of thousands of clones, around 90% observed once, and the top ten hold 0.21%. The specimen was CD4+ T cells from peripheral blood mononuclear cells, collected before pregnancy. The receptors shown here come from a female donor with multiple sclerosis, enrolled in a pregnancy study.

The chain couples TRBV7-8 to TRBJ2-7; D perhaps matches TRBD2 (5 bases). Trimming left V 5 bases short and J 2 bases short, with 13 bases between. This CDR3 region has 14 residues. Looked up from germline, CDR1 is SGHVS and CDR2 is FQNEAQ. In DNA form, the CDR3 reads TGTGCCAGCAGCCCCACTAGAGTTGCCTACGAGCAGTACTTC. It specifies CASSPTRVAYEQYF.

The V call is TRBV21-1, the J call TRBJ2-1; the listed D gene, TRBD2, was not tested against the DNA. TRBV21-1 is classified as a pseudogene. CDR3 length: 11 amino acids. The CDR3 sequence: CASSRGPGQFF. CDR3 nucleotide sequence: TGTGCCAGCAGCCGGGGTCCAGGGCAGTTCTTC.

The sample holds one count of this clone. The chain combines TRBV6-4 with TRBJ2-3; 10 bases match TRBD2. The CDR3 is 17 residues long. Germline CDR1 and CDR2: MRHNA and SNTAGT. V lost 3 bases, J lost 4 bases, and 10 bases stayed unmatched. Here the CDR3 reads CASSEDSGGLGADTQYF. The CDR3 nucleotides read TGTGCCAGCAGTGAGGATAGCGGGGGGCTGGGGGCAGATACGCAGTATTTT.

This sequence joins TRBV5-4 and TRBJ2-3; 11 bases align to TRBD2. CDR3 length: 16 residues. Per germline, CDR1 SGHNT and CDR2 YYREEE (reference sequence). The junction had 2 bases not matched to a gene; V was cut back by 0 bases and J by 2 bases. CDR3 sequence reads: CASSLELAGVTDTQYF. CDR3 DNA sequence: TGTGCCAGCAGCTTGGAACTAGCGGGAGTCACAGATACGCAGTATTTT.

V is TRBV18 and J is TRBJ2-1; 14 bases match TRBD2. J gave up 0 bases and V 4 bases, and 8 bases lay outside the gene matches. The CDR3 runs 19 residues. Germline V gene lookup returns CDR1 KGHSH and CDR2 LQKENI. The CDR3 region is CASSLPGLAGVPSYNEQFF. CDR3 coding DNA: TGTGCCAGCTCACTCCCGGGACTAGCGGGGGTTCCCTCCTACAATGAGCAGTTCTTC.

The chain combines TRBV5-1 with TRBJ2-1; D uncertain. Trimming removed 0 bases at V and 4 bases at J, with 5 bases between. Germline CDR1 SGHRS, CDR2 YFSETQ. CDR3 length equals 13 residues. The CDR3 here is CASSLGQYNEQFF. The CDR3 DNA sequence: TGCGCCAGCAGCTTGGGCCAGTACAATGAGCAGTTCTTC.

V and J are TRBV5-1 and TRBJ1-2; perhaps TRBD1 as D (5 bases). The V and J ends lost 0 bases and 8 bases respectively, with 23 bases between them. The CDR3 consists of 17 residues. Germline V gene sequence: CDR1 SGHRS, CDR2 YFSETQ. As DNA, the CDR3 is TGCGCCAGCAGCTTGGCAAATAGTCCGCAGGGCGTGGGGGGCTACACCTTC. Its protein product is CASSLANSPQGVGGYTF.

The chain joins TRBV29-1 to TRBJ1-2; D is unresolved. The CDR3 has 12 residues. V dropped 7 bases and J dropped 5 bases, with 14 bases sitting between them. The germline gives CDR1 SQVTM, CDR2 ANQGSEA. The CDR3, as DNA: TGCAGCGCTTTTTCGAGAGAGTATGGCTACACCTTC. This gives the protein CSAFSREYGYTF.

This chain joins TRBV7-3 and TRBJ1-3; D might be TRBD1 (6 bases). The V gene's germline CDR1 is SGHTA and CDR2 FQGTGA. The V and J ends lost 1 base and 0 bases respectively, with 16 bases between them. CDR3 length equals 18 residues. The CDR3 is CASSLNPPGASSGNTIYF. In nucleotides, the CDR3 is TGTGCCAGCAGCTTAAACCCCCCAGGGGCGAGCTCTGGAAACACCATATATTTT.

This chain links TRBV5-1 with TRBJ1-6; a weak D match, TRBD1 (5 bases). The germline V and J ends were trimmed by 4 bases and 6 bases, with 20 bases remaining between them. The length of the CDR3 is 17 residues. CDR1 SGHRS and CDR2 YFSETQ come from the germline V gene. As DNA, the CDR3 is TGCGCCAGCAGCCAAGACGTGGGGGGGTCCCGTAATTCACCCCTCCACTTT. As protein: CASSQDVGGSRNSPLHF.

DNA of the CDR3: TGTGCCAGCGAGCCACAGGGGAGTGCCTACGAGCAGTACTTC. The encoded protein is CASEPQGSAYEQYF. The rearrangement links TRBV6-1 to TRBJ2-7, with 7 bases that match TRBD1. The J segment lost 2 bases and the V segment lost 8 bases, leaving 9 bases of the junction unmatched. CDR1 is MNHNS, CDR2 SASEGT, per germline. The length of the CDR3 is 14 residues.

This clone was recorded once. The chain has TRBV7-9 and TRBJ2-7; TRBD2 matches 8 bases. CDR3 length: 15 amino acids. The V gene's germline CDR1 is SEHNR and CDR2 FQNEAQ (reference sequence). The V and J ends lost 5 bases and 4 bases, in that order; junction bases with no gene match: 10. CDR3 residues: CASSVPAGATYEQYF. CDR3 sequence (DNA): TGTGCCAGCAGCGTTCCAGCGGGAGCAACGTACGAGCAGTACTTC. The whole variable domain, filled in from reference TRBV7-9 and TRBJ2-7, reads DTGVSQNPRHKITKRGQNVTFRCDPISEHNRLYWYRQTLGQGPEFLTYFQNEAQLEKSRLLSDRFSAERPKGSFSTLEIQRTEQGDSAMYLCASSVPAGATYEQYFGPGTRLTVT.

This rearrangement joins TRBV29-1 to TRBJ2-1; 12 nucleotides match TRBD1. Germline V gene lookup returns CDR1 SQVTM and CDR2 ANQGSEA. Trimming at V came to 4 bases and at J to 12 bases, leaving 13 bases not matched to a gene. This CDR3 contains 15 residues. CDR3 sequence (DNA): TGCAGCGTTGGCTACCGGGACAGGGGGCGAGGTGGGCAGTTCTTC. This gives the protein CSVGYRDRGRGGQFF.

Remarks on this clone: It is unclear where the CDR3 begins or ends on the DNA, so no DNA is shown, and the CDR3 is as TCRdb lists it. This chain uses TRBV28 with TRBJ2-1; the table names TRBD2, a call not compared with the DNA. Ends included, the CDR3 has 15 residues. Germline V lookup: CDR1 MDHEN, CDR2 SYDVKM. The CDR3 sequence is CASSSSGGPRGEQFF.

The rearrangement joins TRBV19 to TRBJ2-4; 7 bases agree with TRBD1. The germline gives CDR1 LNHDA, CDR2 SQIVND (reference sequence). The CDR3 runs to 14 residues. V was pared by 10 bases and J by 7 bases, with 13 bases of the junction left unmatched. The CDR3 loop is CATQPGQRTNIQYF. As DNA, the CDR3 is TGTGCCACTCAGCCGGGACAGAGGACGAACATTCAGTACTTC.

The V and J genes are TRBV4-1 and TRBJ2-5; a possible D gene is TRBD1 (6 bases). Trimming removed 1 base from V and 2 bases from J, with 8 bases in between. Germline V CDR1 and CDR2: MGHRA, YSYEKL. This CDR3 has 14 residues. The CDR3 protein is CASSQGQAQETQYF. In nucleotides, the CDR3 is TGCGCCAGCAGCCAAGGACAGGCTCAAGAGACCCAGTACTTC.

CDR3 in DNA: TGTGCCTGGAGTGTTACCGGGAGTGAAAAACTGTTTTTT. It encodes CAWSVTGSEKLFF. V and J are TRBV30 and TRBJ1-4; D not resolved. The CDR3 spans 13 residues. Trimming pared 0 bases from V and 7 bases from J, leaving 9 bases between. CDR1 and CDR2 (germline): GTSNPN, SVGIG (reference sequence).

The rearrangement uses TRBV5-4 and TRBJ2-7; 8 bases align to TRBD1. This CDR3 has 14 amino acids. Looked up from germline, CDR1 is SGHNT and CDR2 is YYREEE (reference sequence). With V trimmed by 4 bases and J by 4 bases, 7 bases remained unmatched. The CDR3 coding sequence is TGTGCCAGCAGCCGTGACAGGGGAGCATACGAGCAGTACTTC. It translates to CASSRDRGAYEQYF.

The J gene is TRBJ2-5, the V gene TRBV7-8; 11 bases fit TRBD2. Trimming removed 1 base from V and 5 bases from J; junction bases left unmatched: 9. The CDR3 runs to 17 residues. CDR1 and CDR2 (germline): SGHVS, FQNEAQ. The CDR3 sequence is CASSLGASGGRGETQYF. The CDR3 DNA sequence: TGTGCCAGCAGCTTAGGGGCTAGCGGGGGGCGAGGTGAGACCCAGTACTTC.

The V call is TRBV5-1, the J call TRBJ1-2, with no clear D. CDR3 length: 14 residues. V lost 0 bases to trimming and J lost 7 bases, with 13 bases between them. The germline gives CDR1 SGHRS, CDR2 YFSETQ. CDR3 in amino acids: CASSLDVVTGGYTF. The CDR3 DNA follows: TGCGCCAGCAGCTTGGATGTGGTTACGGGTGGCTACACCTTC.

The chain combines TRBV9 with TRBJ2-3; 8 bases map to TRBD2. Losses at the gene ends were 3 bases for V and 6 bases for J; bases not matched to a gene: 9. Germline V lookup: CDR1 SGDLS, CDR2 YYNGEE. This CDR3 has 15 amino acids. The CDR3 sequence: CASSAPGGGQDTQYF. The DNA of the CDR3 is TGTGCCAGCAGCGCCCCGGGCGGGGGGCAGGATACGCAGTATTTT.

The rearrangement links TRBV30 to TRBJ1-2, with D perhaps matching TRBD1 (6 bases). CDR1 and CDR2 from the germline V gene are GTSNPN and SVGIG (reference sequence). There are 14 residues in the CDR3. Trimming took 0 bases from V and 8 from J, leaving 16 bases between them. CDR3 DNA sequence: TGTGCCTGGAGTGTATCGTTGGGGGCGGAGGGCTACACCTTC. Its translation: CAWSVSLGAEGYTF. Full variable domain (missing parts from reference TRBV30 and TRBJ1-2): SQTIHQWPATLVQPVGSPLSLECTVEGTSNPNLYWYRQAAGRGLQLLFYSVGIGQISSEVPQNLSASRPQDRQFILSSKKLLLSDSGFYLCAWSVSLGAEGYTFGSGTRLTVV.

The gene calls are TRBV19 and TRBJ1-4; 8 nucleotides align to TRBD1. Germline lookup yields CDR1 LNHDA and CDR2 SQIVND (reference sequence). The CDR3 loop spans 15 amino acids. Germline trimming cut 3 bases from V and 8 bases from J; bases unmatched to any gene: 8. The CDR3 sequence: CASSIQDRADEKLFF. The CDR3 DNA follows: TGTGCCAGTAGTATCCAGGACAGGGCGGACGAAAAACTGTTTTTT.

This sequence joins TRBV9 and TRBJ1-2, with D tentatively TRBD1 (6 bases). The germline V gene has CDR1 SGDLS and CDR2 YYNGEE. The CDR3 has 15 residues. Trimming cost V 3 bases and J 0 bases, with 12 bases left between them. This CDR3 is CASSAGNRANYGYTF. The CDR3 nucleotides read TGTGCCAGCAGCGCGGGAAACAGGGCTAACTATGGCTACACCTTC.